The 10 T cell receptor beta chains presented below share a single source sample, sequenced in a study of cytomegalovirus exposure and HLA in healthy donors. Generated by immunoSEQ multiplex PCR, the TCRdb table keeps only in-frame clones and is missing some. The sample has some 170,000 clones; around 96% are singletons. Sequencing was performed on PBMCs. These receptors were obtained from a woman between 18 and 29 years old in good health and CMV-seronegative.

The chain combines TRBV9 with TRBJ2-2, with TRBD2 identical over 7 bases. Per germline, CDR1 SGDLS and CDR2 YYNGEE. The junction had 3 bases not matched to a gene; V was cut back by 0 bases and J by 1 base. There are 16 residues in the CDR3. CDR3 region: CASSVGSGWNTGELFF. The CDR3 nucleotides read TGTGCCAGCAGCGTAGGTAGCGGGTGGAACACCGGGGAGCTGTTTTTT.

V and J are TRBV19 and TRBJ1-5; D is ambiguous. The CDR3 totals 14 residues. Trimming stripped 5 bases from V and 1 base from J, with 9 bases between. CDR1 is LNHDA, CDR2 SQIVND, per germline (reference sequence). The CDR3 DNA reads TGTGCCAGTAGTTTGAGGCGGAGCAATCAGCCCCAGCATTTT. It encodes CASSLRRSNQPQHF. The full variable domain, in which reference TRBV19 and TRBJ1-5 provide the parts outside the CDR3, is DGGITQSPKYLFRKEGQNVTLSCEQNLNHDAMYWYRQDPGQGLRLIYYSQIVNDFQKGDIAEGYSVSREKKESFPLTVTSAQKNPTAFYLCASSLRRSNQPQHFGDGTRLSIL.

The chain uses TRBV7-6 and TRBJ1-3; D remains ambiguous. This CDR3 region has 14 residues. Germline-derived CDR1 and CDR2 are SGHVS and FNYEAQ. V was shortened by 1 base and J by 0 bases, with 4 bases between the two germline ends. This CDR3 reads CASSLGGSGNTIYF. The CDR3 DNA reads TGTGCCAGCAGCTTAGGAGGCTCTGGAAACACCATATATTTT.

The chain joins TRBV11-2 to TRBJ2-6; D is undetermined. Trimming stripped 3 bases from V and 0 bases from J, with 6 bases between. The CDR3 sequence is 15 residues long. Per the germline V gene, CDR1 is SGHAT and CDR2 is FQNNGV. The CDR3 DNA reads TGTGCCAGCAGCTTTACAGTCTCTGGGGCCAACGTCCTGACTTTC. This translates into CASSFTVSGANVLTF.

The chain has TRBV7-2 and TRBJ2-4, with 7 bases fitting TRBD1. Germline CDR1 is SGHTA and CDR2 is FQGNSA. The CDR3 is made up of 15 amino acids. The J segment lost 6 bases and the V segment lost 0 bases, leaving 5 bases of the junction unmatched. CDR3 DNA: TGTGCCAGCAGCTTAGCATGGGACAGCCCAAACATTCAGTACTTC. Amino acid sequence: CASSLAWDSPNIQYF.

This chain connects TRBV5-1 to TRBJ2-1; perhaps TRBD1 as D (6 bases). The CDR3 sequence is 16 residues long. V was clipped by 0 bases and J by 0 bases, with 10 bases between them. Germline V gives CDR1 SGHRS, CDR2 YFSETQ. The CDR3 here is CASSLGGPSSYNEQFF. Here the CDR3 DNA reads TGCGCCAGCAGCTTGGGGGGGCCTAGCTCCTACAATGAGCAGTTCTTC.

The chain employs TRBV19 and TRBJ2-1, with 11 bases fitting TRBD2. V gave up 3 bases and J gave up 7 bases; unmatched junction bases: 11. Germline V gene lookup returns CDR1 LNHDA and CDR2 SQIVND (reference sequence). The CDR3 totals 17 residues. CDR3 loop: CASSIVFRGLAANEQFF. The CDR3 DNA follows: TGTGCCAGTAGTATTGTCTTTAGGGGACTAGCGGCGAATGAGCAGTTCTTC.

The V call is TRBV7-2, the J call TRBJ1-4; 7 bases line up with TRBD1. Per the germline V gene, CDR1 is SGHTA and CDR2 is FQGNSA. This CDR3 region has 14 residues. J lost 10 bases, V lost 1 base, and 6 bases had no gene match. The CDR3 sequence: CASSLEGQAGKLFF. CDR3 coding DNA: TGTGCCAGCAGCTTAGAAGGACAGGCCGGAAAACTGTTTTTT.

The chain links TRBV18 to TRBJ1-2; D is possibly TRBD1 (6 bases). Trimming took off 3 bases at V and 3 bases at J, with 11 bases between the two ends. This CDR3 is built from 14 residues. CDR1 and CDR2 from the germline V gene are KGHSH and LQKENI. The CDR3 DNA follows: TGTGCCAGCTCACCCGAACAGGGTCACTATGGCTACACCTTC. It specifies CASSPEQGHYGYTF.

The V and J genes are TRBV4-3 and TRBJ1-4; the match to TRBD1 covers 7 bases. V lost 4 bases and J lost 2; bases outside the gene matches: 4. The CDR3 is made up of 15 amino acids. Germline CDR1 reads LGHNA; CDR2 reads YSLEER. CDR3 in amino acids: CASSRQGGTNEKLFF. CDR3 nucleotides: TGCGCCAGCAGCCGCCAGGGGGGCACTAATGAAAAACTGTTTTTT.